This is a list of T cell receptor beta chains from one sample in a study of cytomegalovirus exposure and HLA in healthy donors. Produced via immunoSEQ multiplex PCR; TCRdb's table is partial and in-frame only. The data show approximately 220,000 clones, about 89% seen once. The material sequenced was PBMCs. These receptors all stem from a woman between 18 and 30 years old in good health and CMV-seronegative. Each CDR3 is given with its conserved first and last residue. D genes are given only for firm matches. Size values are once, few and many counts, or a class for expanded clones, and some rows have none.

abundance	v_gene	j_gene	d_gene	CDR3nt	CDR3aa
-	TRBV5-1	TRBJ2-1	-	TGCGCCAGCAGCTTGGAACTAGCCGGGTACAATGAGCAGTTCTTC	CASSLELAGYNEQFF
-	TRBV27	TRBJ2-2	-	TGTGCCAGCAGTTTGCTAGGGGCCCGGGAGCTGTTTTTT	CASSLLGARELFF
once	TRBV29-1	TRBJ2-3	TRBD2	TGCAGCGCTTTTACTTCGACTAGCGGGAGCACAGATACGCAGTATTTT	CSAFTSTSGSTDTQYF
-	TRBV7-9	TRBJ2-7	TRBD2	TGTGCCAGCAAATACGGCCTAGCGGGTTACGAGCAGTACTTC	CASKYGLAGYEQYF
-	TRBV10-1	TRBJ1-1	-	TGCGCCAGCAGTGAGTTCGCCGGACAGGAAGCTTTCTTT	CASSEFAGQEAFF
-	TRBV28	TRBJ2-7	TRBD1	TGTGCCAGCAGTTTTCTCCCCAGACAGGGCTTCGAGCAGTACTTC	CASSFLPRQGFEQYF
-	TRBV10-1	TRBJ1-3	TRBD1	TGCGCCAGCAGTGAGATGACCGGGACAGTGACTGGAAACACCATATATTTT	CASSEMTGTVTGNTIYF
-	TRBV9	TRBJ2-1	-	TGTGCCAGCAGCGTAGACCCCAGCTCCTACAATGAGCAGTTCTTC	CASSVDPSSYNEQFF
-	TRBV10-1	TRBJ2-2	TRBD2	TGCGCCAGCAGTGAGGCTGGACTAGCGGGAAACGGGGAGCTGTTTTTT	CASSEAGLAGNGELFF
-	TRBV19	TRBJ2-7	TRBD2	TGTGCCAGTAGCCCTCTAGCGGCAAGCTCCTACGAGCAGTACTTC	CASSPLAASSYEQYF
-	TRBV7-6	TRBJ1-3	-	TGTGCCAGCAGCTTAGGAGGGTCCTTTGGGGACACCATATATTTT	CASSLGGSFGDTIYF
-	TRBV10-2	TRBJ1-5	-	TGCGCCAGCAGTGAGTCGAAAATACTCGGCAATCAGCCCCAGCATTTT	CASSESKILGNQPQHF
-	TRBV7-9	TRBJ2-3	TRBD2	TGTGCCAGCAGCCGTGGACTAGCGGGGGCGAATACGCAGTATTTT	CASSRGLAGANTQYF
-	TRBV28	TRBJ1-5	-	TGTGCCAGCAGTTTGGGGGGACCATCAGCAGATTATCAGCCCCAGCATTTT	CASSLGGPSADYQPQHF
-	TRBV27	TRBJ2-5	-	TGTGCCAGCAGTTGGGGGGTTCGGGGAGAGACCCAGTACTTC	CASSWGVRGETQYF
-	TRBV9	TRBJ1-6	TRBD1	TGTGCCAGCAGCGTAGATCAGGGGGCGCGGAATTCACCCCTCCACTTT	CASSVDQGARNSPLHF
-	TRBV6-5	TRBJ2-7	-	TGTGCCAGCAGTGAAGCAGGGGTTGAGCAGTACTTC	CASSEAGVEQYF
-	TRBV7-9	TRBJ1-2	TRBD1	TGTGCCAGCAGCTTCACGAGACAGGGGGCGTTGGGCTACACCTTC	CASSFTRQGALGYTF
-	TRBV29-1	TRBJ2-7	TRBD2	TGCAGCGTTGCAGTACTCGGGACTAGCGGCGAGCAGTACTTC	CSVAVLGTSGEQYF
once	TRBV10-3	TRBJ2-7	-	TGTGCCATCAGTGATGGCGGCTACGAGCAGTACTTC	CAISDGGYEQYF
-	TRBV6-6	TRBJ1-2	-	TGTGCCAGCAGTTACGGGGCCTCTAACTATGGCTACACCTTC	CASSYGASNYGYTF
-	TRBV10-1	TRBJ2-1	-	TGCGCCAGCAGTGAGTCGCTAGGAGAGGATGAGCAGTTCTTC	CASSESLGEDEQFF
-	TRBV5-6	TRBJ2-2	-	TGTGCCAGCAGCTTGGAGGGGACCGGGGAGCTGTTTTTT	CASSLEGTGELFF
once	TRBV7-6	TRBJ2-3	-	TGTGCCAGCAGCTCGAGACCTCAGGGGTCCACAGATACGCAGTATTTT	CASSSRPQGSTDTQYF
-	TRBV6-5	TRBJ1-1	-	TGTGCCAGCAGTTACGAAGCAGGGAACACTGAAGCTTTCTTT	CASSYEAGNTEAFF
few	TRBV9	TRBJ1-2	-	TGTGCCAGCAGCCCCGGATCGAGGGTCGCCGATGGCTACACCTTC	CASSPGSRVADGYTF
-	TRBV5-5	TRBJ2-7	-	TGTGCCAGCAGCTTGGGGGGACTTGGCGAGCAGTACTTC	CASSLGGLGEQYF
-	TRBV14	TRBJ2-2	TRBD2	TGTGCCAGCAGCCAAGATTTGGCGGGAGTAGGCACCGGGGAGCTGTTTTTT	CASSQDLAGVGTGELFF
-	TRBV19	TRBJ1-1	TRBD1	TGTGCCAGTAGACGGTCGACAGGGGGAACTGAAGCTTTCTTT	CASRRSTGGTEAFF
few	TRBV19	TRBJ1-1	-	TGTGCCGTCAAATCGACAGGGAACACTGAAGCTTTCTTT	CAVKSTGNTEAFF
-	TRBV4-1	TRBJ2-7	TRBD2	TGCGCCAGCAGCCAATGGGTAGCCAGCGGGAAGACCTACGAGCAGTACTTC	CASSQWVASGKTYEQYF
-	TRBV9	TRBJ2-1	-	TGTGCCAGCAGCGTAGAGCTAGCTATCGATAACAATGAGCAGTTCTTC	CASSVELAIDNNEQFF
few	TRBV19	TRBJ1-5	-	TGTGCCAGTAGTATCAGATATAGCAATCAGCCCCAGCATTTT	CASSIRYSNQPQHF
-	TRBV5-4	TRBJ2-1	TRBD2	TGTGCCAGCAGCCTAGGGACTAGCGTCGGCCGGGAGCAGTTCTTC	CASSLGTSVGREQFF
-	TRBV28	TRBJ2-1	-	TGTGCCAGCAGTTCACGGGGACTGCATGAGCAGTTCTTC	CASSSRGLHEQFF
-	TRBV27	TRBJ2-3	TRBD1	TGTGCCAGCAGTACCGGGACAGGGACCACAGATACGCAGTATTTT	CASSTGTGTTDTQYF
-	TRBV27	TRBJ1-2	TRBD1	TGTGCCAGCAGCCTGACAGGGTCCTATGGCTACACCTTC	CASSLTGSYGYTF
-	TRBV9	TRBJ1-2	TRBD1	TGTGCCAGCAGCGCATGGACAGGGCCAGGCTATGGCTACACCTTC	CASSAWTGPGYGYTF
few	TRBV7-8	TRBJ1-5	TRBD1	TGTGCCAGCAGCCAGGACAGGGCAAAACAGCCCCAGCATTTT	CASSQDRAKQPQHF
once	TRBV11-2	TRBJ2-5	TRBD2	TGTGCCAGCAGCCGCGTGGGCCTAGGACTAGCGGAACAGTACTTC	CASSRVGLGLAEQYF
-	TRBV27	TRBJ1-5	-	TGTGCCAGCAGCCGCCAGGGGCCTGGCAATCAGCCCCAGCATTTT	CASSRQGPGNQPQHF
-	TRBV30	TRBJ1-2	TRBD1	TGTGCCTGGTCAGGGGGCGTTGGCTACACCTTC	CAWSGGVGYTF
-	TRBV11-2	TRBJ1-2	-	TGTGCCAGCAGCTTAGAACCAGGGCATAACACCTTC	CASSLEPGHNTF
-	TRBV7-7	TRBJ1-1	-	TGTGCCAGCAACCAGAAGAAGGCTTTCTTT	CASNQKKAFF
few	TRBV27	TRBJ1-2	-	TGTGCCAGCAGGGCGGGATATGGCTACACCTTC	CASRAGYGYTF
-	TRBV7-9	TRBJ2-7	-	TGTGCCAGCAGCCCCCCGGACAACTCCTACGAGCAGTACTTC	CASSPPDNSYEQYF